This T cell receptor beta chain was observed in a study of T-cell reconstitution after alpha-beta-depleted transplantation in children. Regarding the study as a whole: Fresh T-cell production supplied most of the T-cell counts and diversity seen one year after transplant. It was reported that alpha-beta T cells came from several hundred expanded graft clones (about two months after transplant).

This CDR3 is built from 17 residues. Trimming at V came to 3 bases and at J to 4 bases, leaving 12 bases not matched to a gene. Germline CDR1 and CDR2: DFQATT and SNEGSKA (reference sequence). This clonotype came up many times. Its antigen is not known. Using unique molecular identifiers, the investigators prepared the TCRbeta library. MiXCR was run by TCRdb on the PCR reads, yielding one entry per CDR3 protein. The sample holds approximately 630,000 distinct CDR3 sequences, under 15% seen once. Sequenced here: PBMCs, sampled before TCRalphabeta/CD19-depleted stem cell transplant. The TCR sequence derives from a girl aged 2-10 years with congenital amegakaryocytic thrombocytopenia, due to receive a stem cell transplant. This chain connects TRBV20-1 to TRBJ2-3; 11 bases fit TRBD2. The CDR3 DNA reads TGCAGTGCTAGCGTGCCTATAGCGGGAGGGCCCCCAGATACGCAGTATTTT. Its protein is CSASVPIAGGPPDTQYF.